This TCR beta chain came from a study of shared clonotypes between healthy human individuals. Here immunoSEQ multiplex PCR was the method, and the copy in TCRdb shows in-frame clones only, minus some. This sample carries about 1,800,000 clones, about 95% of them seen once, and the ten largest clones take 1.2%. CDR3 length: 12 amino acids. Trimming took off 4 bases at V and 9 bases at J, with 10 bases between the two ends. From germline, CDR1 is MNHNY and CDR2 SVGAGI (reference sequence). Naive-designated CD8 cells lacked CD45RO, were positively enriched for CCR7, and omitted terminally differentiated effector memory CD45RA+ cells.

Specimen: naive CD8+ T cells sorted from blood. The V call is TRBV6-6, the J call TRBJ2-1; possible D gene TRBD2, 6 bases. The sequence derives from a man aged 18 to 30 in good health. The CDR3 region is CASSSLAPEQFF. For the CDR3, the DNA is TGTGCCAGCAGTTCGCTAGCGCCTGAGCAGTTCTTC.